This entry is about one TCR beta chain. Its antigen is as yet unknown. Repertoires were generated with immunoSEQ multiplex PCR, while TCRdb's copy carries only in-frame clones and drops some. The repertoire holds 25,000 or so clones, over 70% seen once, with approximately 9.5% in the top ten. The data are from a study of OX40 agonist ivuxolimab in advanced cancers. Study-wide background: From roughly 20 to 85 years was the age range, with a mean of around 57 years, and roughly 80% were male. Study findings and constraints: In CD8+ T cells, expanded clones were on average more numerous than in CD4+. There were also nonresponders showing low normalized T-cell clonal expansion.

The source material was CD4+ or CD8+ T cells sorted from blood, sampled in a trial of the OX40 agonist ivuxolimab. This sequence originates from an adult with an advanced solid tumor such as melanoma, head and neck, liver or kidney cancer.

The CDR3 bases are TGTGCCAGCTCACGTAACAGGGGCGATGGAAACACCATATATTTT. Its protein product is CASSRNRGDGNTIYF. This chain uses TRBV18 with TRBJ1-3; 7 bases are shared with TRBD1. The germline gives CDR1 KGHSH, CDR2 LQKENI. This CDR3 is built from 15 residues. V lost 4 bases and J lost 3; bases outside the gene matches: 6.